Described below is a single T cell receptor beta chain sequence and its context. Its target is unknown. The source of the sample is a study of beta chain features in type 1 diabetes. Findings and limits, study-wide: Shorter TCRB CDR3s, moderately but significantly so, marked every one of the four CD4+ subsets in Type 1 diabetes patients. Sequencing the cDNA could make cells with high TCR expression show up more than they should. No resolution was reached here on whether HLA type influences TCRB rearrangement.

The CDR3 totals 15 residues. The V gene's germline CDR1 is SGHTA and CDR2 FQGNSA. V trimming: 10 bases; J trimming: 0 bases; junction bases outside the gene matches: 8. What was sequenced were expressed TCRB transcripts, since all of the isolated RNA had been reverse transcribed. Sequenced by immunoSEQ multiplex PCR; TCRdb stores in-frame clones only, minus some. Among approximately 18,000 clones listed, about 53% were seen once. This clonotype was obtained from a man between 18 and 29 years old in good health. Sequenced material: stem cell memory CD4+ T cells from blood. This rearrangement joins TRBV7-2 to TRBJ2-7; 11 bases fit TRBD2. Written as DNA, the CDR3 is TGTGCCACACAATTAGCGGGAGGGCCCTCCTACGAGCAGTACTTC. This translates into CATQLAGGPSYEQYF.